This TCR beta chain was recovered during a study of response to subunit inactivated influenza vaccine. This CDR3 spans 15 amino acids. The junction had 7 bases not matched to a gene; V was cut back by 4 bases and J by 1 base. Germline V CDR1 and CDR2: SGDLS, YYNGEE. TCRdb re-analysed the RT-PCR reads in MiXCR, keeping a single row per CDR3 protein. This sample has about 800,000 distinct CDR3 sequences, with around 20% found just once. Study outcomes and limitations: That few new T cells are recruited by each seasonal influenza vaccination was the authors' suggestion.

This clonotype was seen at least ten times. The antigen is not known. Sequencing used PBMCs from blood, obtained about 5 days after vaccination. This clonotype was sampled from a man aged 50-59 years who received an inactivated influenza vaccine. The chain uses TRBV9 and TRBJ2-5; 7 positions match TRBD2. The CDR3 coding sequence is TGTGCCAGCAGCATATCAGCGGGGCTCCAAGAGACCCAGTACTTC. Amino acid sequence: CASSISAGLQETQYF. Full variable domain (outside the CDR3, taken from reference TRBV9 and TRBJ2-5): DSGVTQTPKHLITATGQRVTLRCSPRSGDLSVYWYQQSLDQGLQFLIQYYNGEERAKGNILERFSAQQFPDLHSELNLSSLELGDSALYFCASSISAGLQETQYFGPGTRLLVL.